This TCR beta chain was retrieved from a study of blood T cell repertoires in COVID-19. About the study: Samples taken during acute and convalescent COVID-19 were collected in the United States, Italy and Spain. In each case, the material was cDNA or gDNA derived from T cells, B-cell-depleted T cells, or PBMCs.

In the source study's methods: Reference gene primer amplification gave nucleated cell count estimates. Using immunoSEQ multiplex PCR, the repertoire was profiled, and TCRdb retains in-frame clones only, with some absent. That table furnishes V, J and clone size, whereas the DNA furnished D and trimming. This sample carries about 130,000 clones, roughly 83% of them seen once, and the ten largest clones take 30% to 45%. This CDR3 comprises 13 residues. Germline CDR1 KGHDR, CDR2 SFDVKD. V was pared by 5 bases and J by 3 bases, with 7 bases between. The sequence was obtained from a man in his forties with active or convalescent COVID-19. The sequenced sample was peripheral blood. The chain is built from TRBV24-1 and TRBJ2-1, with D possibly matching TRBD1 (5 bases). CDR3 loop: CATSVDSYNEQFF. The DNA of the CDR3 is TGTGCCACCAGTGTCGACAGCTACAATGAGCAGTTCTTC.